Each of the 5 T cell receptor beta chains below was sequenced from the same sample in a study of T cell responses to AZD1222 COVID-19 vaccine (dated by TCRdb to about 2021). This specimen's time point label, per the study, means: baseline before first vaccination. Library prep was done by the immunoSEQ multiplex PCR assay. TCRdb obtained this table from immuneACCESS and retained in-frame rearrangements with V and J assigned. These tables miss some clones; where compared with another copy, unresolved V genes account for less than half of the shortfall, and the remainder is unexplained. This sample has about 120,000 clones in its table, and roughly 88% of those were observed once. The ten largest clones take up approximately 3.5% of the sample. This specimen consisted of peripheral blood, obtained on day 0 of AZD1222 vaccination. The origin of the receptors is an adult in good health.

The chain is built from TRBV5-1 and TRBJ1-3, with 7 bases fitting TRBD1. This CDR3 has 15 residues. The V and J ends lost 2 bases and 0 bases, in that order; junction bases with no gene match: 2. Germline-derived CDR1 and CDR2 are SGHRS and YFSETQ. The CDR3 region has the DNA TGCGCCAGCAGCTTAGGGGGCATCTCTGGAAACACCATATATTTT. Protein: CASSLGGISGNTIYF.

The chain employs TRBV9 and TRBJ2-3, with a possible D match to TRBD1 (6 bases). V gave up 8 bases and J gave up 0 bases, with 10 bases separating them. Germline CDR1 is SGDLS and CDR2 is YYNGEE. The CDR3 covers 13 residues. The CDR3 reads CASGQTSTDTQYF. In DNA form, the CDR3 reads TGTGCCAGTGGACAGACTAGCACAGATACGCAGTATTTT.

V usage is TRBV15 and J usage is TRBJ2-7, with 8 bases aligning to TRBD1. This CDR3 has 17 residues. The germline V gene has CDR1 LNHNV and CDR2 YYDKDF (reference sequence). V gave up 0 bases and J gave up 1 base; unmatched junction bases: 8. The DNA of the CDR3 is TGTGCCACCAGCAGAGATCGAATACGACAGGGGTCCTACGAGCAGTACTTC. Its translation is CATSRDRIRQGSYEQYF. Complete variable domain (other parts from reference TRBV15 and TRBJ2-7): DAMVIQNPRYQVTQFGKPVTLSCSQTLNHNVMYWYQQKSSQAPKLLFHYYDKDFNNEADTPDNFQSRRPNTSFCFLDIRSPGLGDTAMYLCATSRDRIRQGSYEQYFGPGTRLTVT.

V and J are TRBV27 and TRBJ1-6, with D hard to call. Germline lookup yields CDR1 MNHEY and CDR2 SMNVEV (reference sequence). Trimming left V 3 bases short and J 11 bases short, with 14 bases between. This CDR3 comprises 14 residues. The CDR3 sequence: CASSFGQLVPPLHF. In DNA form, the CDR3 reads TGTGCCAGCAGTTTTGGTCAGCTCGTACCACCCCTCCACTTT.

The V and J genes are TRBV7-9 and TRBJ1-6; tentatively, D is TRBD1 (5 bases). From germline, CDR1 is SEHNR and CDR2 FQNEAQ (reference sequence). V was shortened by 3 bases and J by 5 bases, with 8 bases between the two germline ends. This CDR3 is 14 amino acids long. The CDR3 sequence is CASSFDSNNSPLHF. DNA for the CDR3: TGTGCCAGCAGCTTTGACAGCAATAATTCACCCCTCCACTTT.